This passage covers 5 T cell receptor beta chains from one sample sequenced in a study of blood T cell repertoires in COVID-19. Only in-frame clones appear in the TCRdb table, and some are missing; sequencing was by immunoSEQ multiplex PCR. The data show about 480,000 clones, around 88% seen once. Specimen: peripheral blood. The origin of the receptors is a woman aged 25 to 39 with acute or convalescent COVID-19.

The gene calls are TRBV15 and TRBJ2-6; D uncertain. V lost 4 bases to trimming and J lost 1 base, with 8 bases between them. Germline assignment: CDR1 LNHNV and CDR2 YYDKDF (reference sequence). CDR3 length: 15 residues. Written as DNA, the CDR3 is TGTGCCACCAGCATGAGGAGTTCTGGGGCCAACGTCCTGACTTTC. It is translated as CATSMRSSGANVLTF.

The V and J genes are TRBV7-9 and TRBJ1-4; perhaps TRBD1 as D (6 bases). Germline V lookup: CDR1 SEHNR, CDR2 FQNEAQ (reference sequence). This CDR3 has 16 residues. Trimming cost V 1 base and J 8 bases, with 17 bases left between them. The CDR3 region is CASSLGLGGVSEKLFF. The CDR3 DNA reads as TGTGCCAGCAGCTTAGGGTTAGGGGGAGTTTCGGAAAAACTGTTTTTT.

In DNA form, the CDR3 reads TGTGCCAGCAGTGGGGACGCGACTAGCGAGGCTAACACCGGGGAGCTGTTTTTT. Its translation: CASSGDATSEANTGELFF. The J gene is TRBJ2-2, the V gene TRBV6-4; 8 bases align to TRBD2. This CDR3 is 18 amino acids long. V was pared by 4 bases and J by 2 bases, with 12 bases of the junction left unmatched. The germline V gene encodes CDR1 MRHNA and CDR2 SNTAGT.

The sample holds a few counts of this clone. One end of the junction fails to match germline, which may point to a read error. The chain combines TRBV6-1 with TRBJ2-1; 7 bases align to TRBD2. CDR3 length equals 12 residues. CDR1 and CDR2 from the germline V gene are MNHNS and SASEGT. DNA of the CDR3: TGTGCCAGCAGTGACCCCGGACTAGATCAGGTCTTC. Translated: CASSDPGLDQVF.

DNA of the CDR3: TGTGCCAGCAGTCGGGGGACAGTCAATTGGACCCAGTACTTC. Protein product: CASSRGTVNWTQYF. The chain couples TRBV6-5 to TRBJ2-5; a possible D gene is TRBD1 (7 bases). The CDR3 sequence is 14 residues long. The V end lost 5 bases, the J end lost 7 bases, and 17 bases lay between the germline ends. CDR1 and CDR2 (germline): MNHEY, SVGAGI.